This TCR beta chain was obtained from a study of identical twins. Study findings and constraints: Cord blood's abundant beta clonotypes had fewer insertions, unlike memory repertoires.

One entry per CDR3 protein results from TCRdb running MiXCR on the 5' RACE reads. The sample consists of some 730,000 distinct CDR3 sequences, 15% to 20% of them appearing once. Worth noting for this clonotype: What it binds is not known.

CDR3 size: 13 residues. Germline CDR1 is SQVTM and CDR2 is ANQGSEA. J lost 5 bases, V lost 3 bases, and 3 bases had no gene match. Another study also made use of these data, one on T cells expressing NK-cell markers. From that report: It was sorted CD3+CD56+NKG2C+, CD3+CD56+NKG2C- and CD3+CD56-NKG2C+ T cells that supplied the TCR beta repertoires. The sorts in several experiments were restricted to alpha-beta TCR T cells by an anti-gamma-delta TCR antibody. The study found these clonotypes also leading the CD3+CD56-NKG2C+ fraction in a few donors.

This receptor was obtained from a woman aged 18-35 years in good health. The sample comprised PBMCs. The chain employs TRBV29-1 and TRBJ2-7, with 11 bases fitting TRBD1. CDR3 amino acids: CSVDGQGANEQYF. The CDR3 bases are TGCAGCGTTGATGGACAGGGGGCTAACGAGCAGTACTTC.